The 7 T cell receptor beta chains in this list originate from one sample, sequenced in a study of T cell clonotyping in hematopoietic cell transplantation. Measured with immunoSEQ multiplex PCR; TCRdb has only the in-frame clones, and not every one. The sample holds about 36,000 clones, 80% to 90% seen once. Sequenced sample: peripheral blood mononuclear cells. The receptors here all came from a woman in her thirties or forties in good health. Some clones in this sample may be carry-over from other donors' samples.

The chain recombines TRBV29-1 with TRBJ1-3; unclear D gene. Per germline, CDR1 SQVTM and CDR2 ANQGSEA. The CDR3 loop spans 15 amino acids. The ends were cut back, 0 bases at V and 0 bases at J, with 9 bases in the middle. The CDR3 spells CSVEDGHRSGNTIYF. For the CDR3, the DNA is TGCAGCGTTGAAGATGGGCATCGCTCTGGAAACACCATATATTTT.

This clone is deemed medium-sized. The V call is TRBV7-9, the J call TRBJ1-5; D may be TRBD1 (5 bases). Trimming stripped 5 bases from V and 4 bases from J, with 15 bases between. Per the germline V gene, CDR1 is SEHNR and CDR2 is FQNEAQ (reference sequence). The CDR3 is 15 amino acids. Here the CDR3 reads CASSPQGSRNQPQHF. As DNA, the CDR3 is TGTGCCAGCAGCCCCCAGGGCAGCCGAAATCAGCCCCAGCATTTT.

The chain recombines TRBV25-1 with TRBJ1-3, with 8 bases aligning to TRBD1. V was pared by 0 bases and J by 4 bases, with 5 bases of the junction left unmatched. Germline-derived CDR1 and CDR2 are MGHDK and SYGVNS. The CDR3 is 16 amino acids. CDR3 nucleotide sequence: TGTGCCAGCAGTGAATATGGACAGGGCCAAGGAAACACCATATATTTT. The encoded protein is CASSEYGQGQGNTIYF.

CDR3 sequence reads: CASSFHNEQFF. CDR3 bases: TGTGCCAGCAGCTTCCACAATGAGCAGTTCTTC. The chain carries TRBV11-2 and TRBJ2-1; D is undetermined. Germline-derived CDR1 and CDR2 are SGHAT and FQNNGV. V was pared by 3 bases and J by 5 bases, with 2 bases between. This CDR3 contains 11 residues.

The V call is TRBV6-6, the J call TRBJ2-7, with D uncertain. V gave up 7 bases and J gave up 2 bases, with 9 bases separating them. Germline V gene sequence: CDR1 MNHNY, CDR2 SVGAGI (reference sequence). This CDR3 spans 12 amino acids. The CDR3 DNA reads TGTGCCAGCACTACCAGGACCTACGAGCAGTACTTC. It specifies CASTTRTYEQYF.

In this sample, this clone turned up a few times. This chain connects TRBV19 to TRBJ1-1; D gene unclear. The CDR3 is made up of 14 amino acids. CDR1 and CDR2 from the germline V gene are LNHDA and SQIVND (reference sequence). Deletions cut 3 bases from V and 2 bases from J, with 10 bases between. The CDR3 sequence: CASSIDGPNTEAFF. DNA for the CDR3: TGTGCCAGTAGTATTGATGGGCCTAACACTGAAGCTTTCTTT.

The genes are TRBV2 and TRBJ2-7; D is unresolved. Germline V gene sequence: CDR1 SNHLY, CDR2 FYNNEI. V lost 3 bases to trimming and J lost 1 base, with 13 bases between them. The CDR3 length is 15 residues. The CDR3 loop reads CASSDPSRLSYEQYF. CDR3 in DNA: TGTGCCAGCAGTGATCCCTCACGCCTGTCCTACGAGCAGTACTTC.